Listed below are T cell receptor beta chains from one sample, sequenced in a study of shared clonotypes between healthy human individuals. Method: immunoSEQ multiplex PCR; TCRdb's copy keeps in-frame clones and lacks some. Of about 2 million clones in the sample, roughly 94% were seen once. Specimen: naive CD4+ T cells sorted from blood. The source of these receptors is a man between 18 and 29 years old in good health. CDR3s include the opening cysteine and the closing phenylalanine or tryptophan. D genes are given only for firm matches. The size field is filled for only some rows; it gives once, few, many or a size class.

V gene	J gene	clone size	D gene	CDR3 DNA	CDR3 protein
TRBV6-1	TRBJ1-1	NA	TRBD1	TGTGCCAGCAGGAGACAAACAGGGGTAACTGAAGCTTTCTTT	CASRRQTGVTEAFF
TRBV10-3	TRBJ1-4	NA	NA	TGTGCCATCTCCGAAGGGGAAAAACTGTTTTTT	CAISEGEKLFF
TRBV25-1	TRBJ2-7	NA	TRBD2	TGTGCCAGCAGTGCCGTCATAGCGGGACCACCCTACGAGCAGTACTTC	CASSAVIAGPPYEQYF
TRBV25-1	TRBJ2-5	NA	NA	TGTGCCAGCAGTGACTTCGGGAAAGGGGGTCTTGAGACCCAGTACTTC	CASSDFGKGGLETQYF
TRBV5-1	TRBJ1-6	NA	NA	TGCGCCAGCAGCTTGGCAAACCCGGATAATTCACCCCTCCACTTT	CASSLANPDNSPLHF
TRBV11-2	TRBJ2-1	once	TRBD1	TGTGCCAGCAGCTTAGTCCTCGGGACAGATTACAATGAGCAGTTCTTC	CASSLVLGTDYNEQFF
TRBV5-6	TRBJ2-7	NA	NA	TGTGCCAGCAGCTCCCGGACGTCCGAGCAGTACTTC	CASSSRTSEQYF
TRBV5-6	TRBJ2-1	NA	TRBD2	TGTGCCAGCAGCGAAGGGACTAGCGGGGGGCGTGAGCAGTTCTTC	CASSEGTSGGREQFF
TRBV6-1	TRBJ1-2	NA	NA	TGTGCCAGCAGTGATACCGGGACGGGAAACTATGGCTACACCTTC	CASSDTGTGNYGYTF
TRBV29-1	TRBJ2-7	NA	NA	TGCAGCGTTGAAGAGGGACACCAGCGTGGGCAGTACTTC	CSVEEGHQRGQYF
TRBV4-3	TRBJ1-3	NA	NA	TGCGCCAGCAGCCAAGATGGGGGGGACGGAAACACCATATATTTT	CASSQDGGDGNTIYF
TRBV7-9	TRBJ2-7	NA	NA	TGTGCCAGCAGCCCGGGGACCGTTCCTGAGCAGTACTTC	CASSPGTVPEQYF
TRBV6-1	TRBJ1-6	NA	NA	TGTGCCAGCAGTGAGTTTAAGGGGGGGGATTCACCCCTCCACTTT	CASSEFKGGDSPLHF
TRBV4-1	TRBJ1-5	NA	TRBD1	TGCGCCAGCAGCCAAGGTGGACAGGGAAAGTCAGGACAGCCCCAGCATTTT	CASSQGGQGKSGQPQHF
TRBV28	TRBJ1-5	once	TRBD1	TGTGCCAGTCACGTTACAGGGGTAGGAAATCAGCCCCAGCATTTT	CASHVTGVGNQPQHF
TRBV5-6	TRBJ1-2	NA	NA	TGTGCCAGCAGCTTGGCCCCCGGGGGCGCAGATGGCTACACCTTC	CASSLAPGGADGYTF
TRBV9	TRBJ1-1	NA	NA	TGTGCCAGCAGCGCTGGAAACAGCGCGAACACTGAAGCTTTCTTT	CASSAGNSANTEAFF
TRBV5-1	TRBJ2-1	NA	NA	TGCGCCAGCGGCCGGGATAACTCATACAATGAGCAGTTCTTC	CASGRDNSYNEQFF
TRBV2	TRBJ2-1	NA	NA	TGTGCCAGCAGCGGTAGGAGCAGCAATGAGCAGTTCTTC	CASSGRSSNEQFF
TRBV5-1	TRBJ1-1	NA	NA	TGCGCCAGCAGACTAGGACCGAACACTGAAGCTTTCTTT	CASRLGPNTEAFF
TRBV4-1	TRBJ2-7	NA	TRBD2	TGCGCCAGCAGCCAAGGAAGCGGGGTCTCCTACGAGCAGTACTTC	CASSQGSGVSYEQYF
TRBV6-6	TRBJ2-5	NA	TRBD1	TGTGCCAGCAGTTACTCGGGTACAGGGGGCCAAGAGACCCAGTACTTC	CASSYSGTGGQETQYF
TRBV7-9	TRBJ2-1	NA	TRBD2	TGTGCCAGCAGCTTAGTAGCGGGGGGGAGGAATGAGCAGTTCTTC	CASSLVAGGRNEQFF